Each of the 14 T cell receptor beta chains below was sequenced from the same sample in a study of shared clonotypes between healthy human individuals. The table came from immunoSEQ multiplex PCR; TCRdb's copy has only in-frame clones and leaves some out. The repertoire includes about 1 million clones, approximately 72% of them detected once, and less than 1.5% sits in the top ten. The specimen sequenced was memory CD4+ T cells sorted from blood. Subset in this sample: CD45RA-negative fraction. The receptors come from a man aged 18 to 29 in good health.

The V gene is TRBV5-6, the J gene TRBJ2-3; tentative D call: TRBD2 (5 bases). This CDR3 has 16 residues. Germline lookup yields CDR1 SGHDT and CDR2 YYEEEE. V shed 4 bases and J shed 4 bases, with 19 bases lying between them. CDR3 DNA sequence: TGTGCCAGCAGCCTCCGGACTTCCCGGGTGGCAGATACGCAGTATTTT. This sequence encodes CASSLRTSRVADTQYF.

The genes are TRBV29-1 and TRBJ2-3, with D perhaps TRBD1 (6 bases). This CDR3 has 12 amino acids. Trimming removed 7 bases at V and 3 bases at J, with 11 bases between. In germline, CDR1 is SQVTM, CDR2 ANQGSEA. Here the CDR3 reads CSARGQTDTQYF. As DNA, the CDR3 is TGCAGCGCCAGAGGACAGACAGATACGCAGTATTTT.

The chain combines TRBV7-9 with TRBJ2-6; D gene ambiguous. Trimming removed 5 bases at V and 2 bases at J, with 10 bases between. CDR1 SEHNR and CDR2 FQNEAQ come from the germline V gene (reference sequence). The CDR3 has 15 residues. Written as DNA, the CDR3 is TGTGCCAGCAGCCCATACAGTCCTGGGGCCAACGTCCTGACTTTC. Encoded protein: CASSPYSPGANVLTF.

The J gene is TRBJ2-7, the V gene TRBV18; weak D call: TRBD1 (5 bases). V dropped 0 bases and J dropped 4 bases, with 10 bases sitting between them. The germline V gene has CDR1 KGHSH and CDR2 LQKENI. This CDR3 region has 14 residues. The CDR3 DNA reads TGTGCCAGCTCACCACCGGTGGCAGGGTACGAGCAGTACTTC. Protein product: CASSPPVAGYEQYF.

The gene calls are TRBV18 and TRBJ2-2; 7 bases agree with TRBD1. The germline CDR1 and CDR2 sequences are KGHSH and LQKENI. J gave up 0 bases and V 3 bases, and 4 bases lay outside the gene matches. CDR3 length equals 16 residues. The CDR3 spells CASSPVTGPNTGELFF. The CDR3 DNA is TGTGCCAGCTCACCGGTGACAGGGCCGAACACCGGGGAGCTGTTTTTT.

As to this clone: The sample carries other DNA sequences with the same CDR3. The rearrangement joins TRBV5-1 to TRBJ2-3; 7 nucleotides align to TRBD2. Germline CDR1 is SGHRS and CDR2 is YFSETQ. Germline trimming cut 2 bases from V and 2 bases from J; bases unmatched to any gene: 2. The CDR3 is 14 amino acids. The CDR3 region is CASSFGGYTDTQYF. CDR3 in DNA: TGCGCCAGCAGCTTCGGGGGGTACACAGATACGCAGTATTTT.

This rearrangement joins TRBV5-1 to TRBJ2-5; the match to TRBD2 covers 7 bases. J lost 4 bases, V lost 2 bases, and 5 bases had no gene match. Germline V gives CDR1 SGHRS, CDR2 YFSETQ. The CDR3 is 14 residues long. CDR3 residues: CASSFVSGGETQYF. DNA of the CDR3: TGCGCCAGCAGCTTCGTTTCGGGGGGAGAGACCCAGTACTTC. Supplemented by reference TRBV5-1 and TRBJ2-5, the full variable domain reads KAGVTQTPRYLIKTRGQQVTLSCSPISGHRSVSWYQQTPGQGLQFLFEYFSETQRNKGNFPGRFSGRQFSNSRSEMNVSTLELGDSALYLCASSFVSGGETQYFGPGTRLLVL.

J is TRBJ2-2 and V is TRBV1; the table names TRBD2, a call not compared with the DNA. TRBV1 counts as a pseudogene. The length of the CDR3 is 19 residues. The CDR3 DNA follows: TGCACCAGCAGCCAAGGACTAGCGGGGGGATCCTTGAACACCGGGGAGCTGTTTTTT. Its translation is CTSSQGLAGGSLNTGELFF.

V usage is TRBV11-2 and J usage is TRBJ1-1; D gene uncertain. Trimming took 0 bases from V and 4 from J, leaving 12 bases between them. The CDR3 covers 15 residues. The V gene's germline CDR1 is SGHAT and CDR2 FQNNGV. The CDR3 loop reads CASSLDGGGFTEAFF. The CDR3 coding sequence is TGTGCCAGCAGCTTAGATGGTGGAGGGTTCACTGAAGCTTTCTTT.

The rearrangement joins TRBV5-5 to TRBJ2-1, with TRBD2 matching over 9 bases. The CDR3 is made up of 15 amino acids. CDR1 and CDR2 (germline): SGHKS, YYEKEE (reference sequence). V trimming: 0 bases; J trimming: 4 bases; junction bases outside the gene matches: 2. This CDR3 reads CASSLGAGGYNEQFF. The CDR3 DNA reads TGTGCCAGCAGCTTGGGGGCGGGAGGGTACAATGAGCAGTTCTTC.

The J gene is TRBJ2-7, the V gene TRBV28, with D maybe TRBD2 (5 bases). The V and J ends lost 4 bases and 0 bases respectively, with 13 bases between them. The length of the CDR3 is 15 residues. Germline V lookup: CDR1 MDHEN, CDR2 SYDVKM. The CDR3, as DNA: TGTGCCAGCAGTTCGACGCGGGTACTCTCCTACGAGCAGTACTTC. Translation gives CASSSTRVLSYEQYF.

The rearrangement joins TRBV5-1 to TRBJ2-3, with TRBD2 matching over 10 bases. The germline V gene has CDR1 SGHRS and CDR2 YFSETQ. The CDR3 is 16 amino acids. The V segment lost 4 bases and the J segment 4 bases; nucleotides outside the gene matches: 9. This CDR3 is CASSPGSGGAPDTQYF. Here the CDR3 DNA reads TGCGCCAGCAGCCCCGGGAGCGGGGGGGCCCCAGATACGCAGTATTTT.

The V gene is TRBV30, the J gene TRBJ1-1; TRBD1 aligns across 7 bases. Germline-derived CDR1 and CDR2 are GTSNPN and SVGIG (reference sequence). V shed 7 bases and J 2 bases; nucleotides not matched to a gene: 10. This CDR3 has 14 residues. CDR3 sequence: CASPHRGTNTEAFF. The CDR3 region has the DNA TGTGCCTCCCCCCACAGGGGCACTAACACTGAAGCTTTCTTT. The variable domain in full, with the rest retrieved from reference TRBV30 and TRBJ1-1, is SQTIHQWPATLVQPVGSPLSLECTVEGTSNPNLYWYRQAAGRGLQLLFYSVGIGQISSEVPQNLSASRPQDRQFILSSKKLLLSDSGFYLCASPHRGTNTEAFFGQGTRLTVV.

The CDR3 DNA reads as TGTGCCAGCTCACCTAGGTGGGGCACATCGTTTGAGCAGTTCTTC. It is translated as CASSPRWGTSFEQFF. The chain links TRBV18 to TRBJ2-1, with D maybe TRBD1 (5 bases). The V gene lost 3 bases and the J gene lost 9 bases, with 18 bases spanning the gap. Germline assignment: CDR1 KGHSH and CDR2 LQKENI. The CDR3 extends over 15 amino acids.